This T cell receptor (beta chain) was profiled in a study of graft-versus-host responses after intestinal transplantation. Looking at the study overall: Each transplant was multivisceral, liver-intestinal, or isolated intestinal. Induction using anti-thymocyte globulin, followed by tacrolimus and steroids for 2 to 4 years, was given to all recipients.

Sequenced by immunoSEQ multiplex PCR; TCRdb stores in-frame clones only, minus some. Of tens of thousands of clones listed, 75% to 90% were seen once; the top ten hold roughly 0.099%. On this clone: Its antigen is still unknown.

General study results and limits: Peak GvH clone levels in circulation were associated with early post-transplant HvG declines.

J was trimmed by 0 bases and V by 6 bases; bases with no gene match: 5. Looked up from germline, CDR1 is MNHEY and CDR2 is SVGAGI. This CDR3 has 15 residues. The clonotype originates from a human donor who received an intestinal transplant. The starting material was unstimulated CD4+ T cells sorted from spleen or lymph node cells, obtained before intestinal transplant. This sequence joins TRBV6-5 and TRBJ2-3; 8 bases map to TRBD1. CDR3 residues: CASSRGQGSTDTQYF. As DNA, the CDR3 is TGTGCCAGCAGCCGTGGACAGGGAAGCACAGATACGCAGTATTTT.